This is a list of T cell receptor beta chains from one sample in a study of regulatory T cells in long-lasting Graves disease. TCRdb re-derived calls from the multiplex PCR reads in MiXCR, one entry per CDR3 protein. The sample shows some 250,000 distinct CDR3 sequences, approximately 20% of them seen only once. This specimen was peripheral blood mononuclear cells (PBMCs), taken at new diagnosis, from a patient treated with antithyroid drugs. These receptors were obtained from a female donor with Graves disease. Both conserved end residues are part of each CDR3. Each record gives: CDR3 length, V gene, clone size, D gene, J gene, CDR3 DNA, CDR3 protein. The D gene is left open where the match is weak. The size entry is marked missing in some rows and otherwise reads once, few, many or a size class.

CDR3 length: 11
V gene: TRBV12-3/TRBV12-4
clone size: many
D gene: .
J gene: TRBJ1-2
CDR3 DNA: TGTGCCAGCCGGGAGGACTATGGCTACACCTTC
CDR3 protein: CASREDYGYTF

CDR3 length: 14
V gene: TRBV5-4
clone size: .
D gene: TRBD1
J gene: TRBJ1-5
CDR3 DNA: TGTGCCAGCAGCTCGGGACAGGGAAGACAGCCCCAGCATTTT
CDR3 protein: CASSSGQGRQPQHF

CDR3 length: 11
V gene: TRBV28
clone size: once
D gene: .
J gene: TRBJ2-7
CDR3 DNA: TGTGCCAGCACTTCCGGCTACGAGCAGTACTTC
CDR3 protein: CASTSGYEQYF

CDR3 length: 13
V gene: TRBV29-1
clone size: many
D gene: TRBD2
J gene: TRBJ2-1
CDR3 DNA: TGCAGCGTAAGGCGGGAGGGCCGGGGTGAGCAGTTCTTC
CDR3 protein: CSVRREGRGEQFF

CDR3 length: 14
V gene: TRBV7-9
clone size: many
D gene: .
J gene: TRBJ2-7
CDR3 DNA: TGTGCCGTATCCGCCGGGACGACCTCCTACGAGCAGTACTTC
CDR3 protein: CAVSAGTTSYEQYF

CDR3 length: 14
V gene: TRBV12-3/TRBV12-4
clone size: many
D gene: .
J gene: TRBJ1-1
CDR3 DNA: TGTGCCAGCAGTGAGGGGTTTCTAGGCACTGAAGCTTTCTTT
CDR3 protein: CASSEGFLGTEAFF

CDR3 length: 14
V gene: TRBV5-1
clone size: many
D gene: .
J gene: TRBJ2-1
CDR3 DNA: TGTGCCAGCAGCTTGACAGTTACCTACAATGAGCAGTTCTTC
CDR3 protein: CASSLTVTYNEQFF

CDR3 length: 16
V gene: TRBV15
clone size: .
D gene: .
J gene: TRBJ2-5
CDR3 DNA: TGTGCCACCAGCGCCGAACCCGCTCTGACCCAAGAGACCCAGTACTTC
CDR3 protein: CATSAEPALTQETQYF

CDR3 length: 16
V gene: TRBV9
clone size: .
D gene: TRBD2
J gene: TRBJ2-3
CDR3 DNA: TGTGCCAGCAGCTCGAGACTAGCCGTAATCACAGATACGCAGTATTTT
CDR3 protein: CASSSRLAVITDTQYF

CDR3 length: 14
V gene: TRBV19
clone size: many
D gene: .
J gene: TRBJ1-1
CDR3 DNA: TGTGCCAGTACCGAGTACGTACGGGACACTGAAGCTTTCTTT
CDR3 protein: CASTEYVRDTEAFF

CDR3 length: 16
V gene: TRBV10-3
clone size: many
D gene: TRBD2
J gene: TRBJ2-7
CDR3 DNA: TGTGCCATCAGTCCCTCCGGGGTAGCGGGTTCCTACGAGCAGTACTTC
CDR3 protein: CAISPSGVAGSYEQYF

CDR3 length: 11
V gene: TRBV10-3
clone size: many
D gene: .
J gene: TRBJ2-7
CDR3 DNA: TGTGCATCAGAGGGGGACTACGAGCAGTACTTC
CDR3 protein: CASEGDYEQYF

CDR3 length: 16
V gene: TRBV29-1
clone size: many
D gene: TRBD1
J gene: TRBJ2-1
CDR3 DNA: TGCAGCGTTGAAGGCGGACAGGGGGGCTCCTACAATGAGCAGTTCTTC
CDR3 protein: CSVEGGQGGSYNEQFF

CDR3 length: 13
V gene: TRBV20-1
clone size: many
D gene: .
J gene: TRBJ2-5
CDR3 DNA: TGCAGTGCCACCGGTGGTGGCGCGGGGACCCAGTACTTC
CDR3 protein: CSATGGGAGTQYF

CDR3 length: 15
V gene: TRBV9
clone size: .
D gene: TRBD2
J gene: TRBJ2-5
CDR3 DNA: TGTGCCAGCAGCGTAGCGGGAGGGCTGGTAGAGACCCAGTACTTC
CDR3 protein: CASSVAGGLVETQYF

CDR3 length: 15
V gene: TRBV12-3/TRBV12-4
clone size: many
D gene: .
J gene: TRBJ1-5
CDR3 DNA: TGTGCCAGCAGTGCCGCCGACAGGCTCAATCAGCCCCAGCATTTT
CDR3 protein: CASSAADRLNQPQHF

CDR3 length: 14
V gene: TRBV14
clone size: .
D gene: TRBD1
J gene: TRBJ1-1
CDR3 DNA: TGTGCCAGCAGCCAAGAACGGCAGGGGGCGGAAGCTTTCTTT
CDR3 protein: CASSQERQGAEAFF

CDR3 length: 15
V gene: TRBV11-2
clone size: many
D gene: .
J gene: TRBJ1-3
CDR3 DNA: TGTGCCAGCAGTAGCCGACAGGTCTCTGGAAACACCATATATTTT
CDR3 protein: CASSSRQVSGNTIYF

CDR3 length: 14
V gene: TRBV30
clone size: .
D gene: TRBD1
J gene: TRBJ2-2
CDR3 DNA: TGTGCCTCCCAAGGGCAGGGGGCCACCGGGGAGCTGTTTTTT
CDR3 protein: CASQGQGATGELFF

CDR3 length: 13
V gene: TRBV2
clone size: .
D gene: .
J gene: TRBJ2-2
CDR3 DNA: TGTGCCAGCAGTTGGGAGGCCACCGGGGAGCTGTTTTTT
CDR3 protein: CASSWEATGELFF

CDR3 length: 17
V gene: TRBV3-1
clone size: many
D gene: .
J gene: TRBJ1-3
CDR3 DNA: TGTGCCAGCAGCCAAGCCTACCGGGCGCTCTCTGGAAACACCATATATTTT
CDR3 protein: CASSQAYRALSGNTIYF

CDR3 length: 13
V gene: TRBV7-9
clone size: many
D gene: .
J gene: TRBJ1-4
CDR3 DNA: TGTGCCAGCAGCCCGGGCGAGGGTGAAAAACTGTTTTTT
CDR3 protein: CASSPGEGEKLFF

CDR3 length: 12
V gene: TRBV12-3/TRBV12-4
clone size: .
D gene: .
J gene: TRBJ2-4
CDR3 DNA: TGTGCCAGCAGTGTCGGGGTAAACATTCAGTACTTC
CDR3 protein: CASSVGVNIQYF

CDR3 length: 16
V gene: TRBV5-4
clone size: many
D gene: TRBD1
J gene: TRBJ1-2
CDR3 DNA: TGTGCCAGCAGCTTGGAGTACTGGGGACAGGGGGATGGCTACACCTTC
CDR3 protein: CASSLEYWGQGDGYTF

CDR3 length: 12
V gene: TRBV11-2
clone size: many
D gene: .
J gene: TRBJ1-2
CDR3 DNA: TGTGCCAGCAGCTTAGAGGGTGACGGCTACACCTTC
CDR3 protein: CASSLEGDGYTF

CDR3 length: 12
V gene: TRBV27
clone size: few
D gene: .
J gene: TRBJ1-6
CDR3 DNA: TGTGCCAGCAGAACAGGGAATTCACCCCTCCACTTT
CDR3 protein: CASRTGNSPLHF

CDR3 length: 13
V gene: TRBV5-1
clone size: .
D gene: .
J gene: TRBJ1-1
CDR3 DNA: TGCGTCAGCAGCCGCGGGCAGGACATAGAAGCTTTCTTT
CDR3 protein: CVSSRGQDIEAFF

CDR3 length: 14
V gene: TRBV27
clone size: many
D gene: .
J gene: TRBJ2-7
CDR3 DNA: TGTGCCAGCCGAAGAGTGAGGCAGCAGGACGAGCAGTACTTC
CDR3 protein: CASRRVRQQDEQYF

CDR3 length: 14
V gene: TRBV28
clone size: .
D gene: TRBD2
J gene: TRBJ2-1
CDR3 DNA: TGTGCCAGCGAGGCCTTAGCGGGGCACAATGAGCAGTTCTTC
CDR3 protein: CASEALAGHNEQFF

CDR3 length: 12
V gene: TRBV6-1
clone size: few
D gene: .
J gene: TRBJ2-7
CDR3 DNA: TGTGCCAGCAGTCAAAGCCGGGATTGGGAGTACTTC
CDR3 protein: CASSQSRDWEYF

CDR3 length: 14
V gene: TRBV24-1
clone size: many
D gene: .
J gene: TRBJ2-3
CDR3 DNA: TGTGCCACCAGTGACCGGAGTCGCGCAGATACGCAGTATTTT
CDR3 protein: CATSDRSRADTQYF

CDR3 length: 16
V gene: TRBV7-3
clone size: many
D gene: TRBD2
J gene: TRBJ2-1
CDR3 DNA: TGTGCCAGCAGCACCCAGACTAGCGGGGGGGTCGATGAGCAGTTCTTC
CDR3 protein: CASSTQTSGGVDEQFF

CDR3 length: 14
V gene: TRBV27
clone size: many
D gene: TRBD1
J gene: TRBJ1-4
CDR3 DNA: TGTGCCAGCACCCCTGGACAGGGGCGTGAAAAACTGTTTTTT
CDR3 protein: CASTPGQGREKLFF

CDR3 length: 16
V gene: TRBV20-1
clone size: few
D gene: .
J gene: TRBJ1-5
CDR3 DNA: TGCAGTGCTAGAGATCCGGGTATGGGGGACAATCAGCCCCAGCATTTT
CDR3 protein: CSARDPGMGDNQPQHF

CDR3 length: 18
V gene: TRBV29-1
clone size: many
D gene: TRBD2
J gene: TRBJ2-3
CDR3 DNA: TGCAGCGTTGAAGAGGGACTAGCGGGGACATCTAGCACAGATACGCAGTATTTT
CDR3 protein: CSVEEGLAGTSSTDTQYF

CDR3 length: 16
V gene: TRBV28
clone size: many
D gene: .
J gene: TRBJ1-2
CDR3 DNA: TGTGCCAGCAGTTCTATTTACGGGGGAAGGAACTATGGCTACACCTTC
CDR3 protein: CASSSIYGGRNYGYTF

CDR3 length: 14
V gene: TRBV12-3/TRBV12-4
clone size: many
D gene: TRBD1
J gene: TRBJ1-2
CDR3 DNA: TGTGCCAGCAGCTTGGACAGGGGAAAGAGCGGCTACACCTTC
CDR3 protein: CASSLDRGKSGYTF

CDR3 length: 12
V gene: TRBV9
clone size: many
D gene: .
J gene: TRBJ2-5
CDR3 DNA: TGTGCCAGCAGCGTAGTGGGGGGGACCCAGTACTTC
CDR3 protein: CASSVVGGTQYF

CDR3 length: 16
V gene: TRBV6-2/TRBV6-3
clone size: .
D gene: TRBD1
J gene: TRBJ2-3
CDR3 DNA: TGTGCCAGCAGCCCAGACAGGGGAGCGAGGACAGATACGCAGTATTTT
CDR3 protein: CASSPDRGARTDTQYF

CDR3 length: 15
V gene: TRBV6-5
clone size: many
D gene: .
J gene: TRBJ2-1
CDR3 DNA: TGTGCCAGCAGTTCCCGGTTGGGCCTATACAATGAGCAGTTCTTC
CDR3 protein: CASSSRLGLYNEQFF

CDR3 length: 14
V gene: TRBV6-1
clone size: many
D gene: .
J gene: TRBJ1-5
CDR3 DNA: TGTGCCACCGGTATATCCTATAGCAATCAGCCCCAGCATTTT
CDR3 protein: CATGISYSNQPQHF

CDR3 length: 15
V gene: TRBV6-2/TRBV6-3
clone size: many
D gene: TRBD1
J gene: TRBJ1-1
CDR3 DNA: TGTGCCAGCAGTGCCCGACAGGGAAGGGACACTGAAGCTTTCTTT
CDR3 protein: CASSARQGRDTEAFF

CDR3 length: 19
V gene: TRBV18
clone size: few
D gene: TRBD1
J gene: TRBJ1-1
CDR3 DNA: TGTGCCAGCTCACCACCGAGGAACAGGGGGGCTGGCATGAACACTGAAGCTTTCTTT
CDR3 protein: CASSPPRNRGAGMNTEAFF

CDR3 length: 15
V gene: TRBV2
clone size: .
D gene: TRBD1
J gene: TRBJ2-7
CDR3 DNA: TGTGCCAGCAGGTCAAGGACAGGGGGCAACGACGAGCAGTACTTC
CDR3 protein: CASRSRTGGNDEQYF

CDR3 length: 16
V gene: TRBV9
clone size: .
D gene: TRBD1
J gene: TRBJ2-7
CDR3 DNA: TGTGCCAGCAGCGTAGGTTTTGGGACAGGGAAGTTCGAGCAGTACTTC
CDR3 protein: CASSVGFGTGKFEQYF

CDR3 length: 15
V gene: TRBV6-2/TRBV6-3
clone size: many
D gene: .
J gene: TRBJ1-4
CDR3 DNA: TGTGCCAGCACTAACTCGTGGGGAAGAAGTGAAAAACTGTTTTTT
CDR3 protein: CASTNSWGRSEKLFF

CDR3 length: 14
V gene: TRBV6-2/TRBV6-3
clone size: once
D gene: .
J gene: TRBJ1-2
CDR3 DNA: TGTGCCAGCAGCGCCAGCAAAACTAACTATGGCTACACCTTC
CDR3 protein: CASSASKTNYGYTF

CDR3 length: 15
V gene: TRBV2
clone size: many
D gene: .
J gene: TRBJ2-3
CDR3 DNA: TGTGCCAGCAGTGTTACAGGGTCTAGCACAGATACGCAGTATTTT
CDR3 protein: CASSVTGSSTDTQYF

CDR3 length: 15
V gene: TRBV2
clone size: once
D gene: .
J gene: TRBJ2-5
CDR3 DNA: TGTGCCAGCACTCGGGACGGGGTACACCAAGAGACCCAGTACTTC
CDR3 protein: CASTRDGVHQETQYF

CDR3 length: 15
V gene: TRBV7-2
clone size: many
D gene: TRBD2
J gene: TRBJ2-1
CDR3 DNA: TGTGCCAGCAGCGCGGGACTAGCGGGAGGGTATGAGCAGTTCTTC
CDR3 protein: CASSAGLAGGYEQFF

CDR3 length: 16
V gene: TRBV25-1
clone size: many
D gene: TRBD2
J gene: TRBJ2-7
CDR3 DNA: TGTGCCAGCAGTGATTGGGGGACTAGCGACTCCTACGAGCAGTACTTC
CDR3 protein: CASSDWGTSDSYEQYF